These T cell receptor beta chains were read from a single sample in a study of blood T cells in healthy people across ages. A single record per CDR3 protein comes from TCRdb applying MiXCR to the 5' RACE reads. The sample includes 1.5 million to 2 million distinct CDR3 sequences, around half seen only once; the top ten take over 2%. Sequenced input: blood. The origin of the receptors is a woman between 40 and 50 years old in good health. Both conserved end residues are part of each CDR3. A D gene is named only where the DNA matches it firmly. Size is omitted from some rows. Given values are once, few, many or a class for expanded clones.

V: TRBV7-2; D: TRBD2; size: -; J: TRBJ2-5; DNA: TGTGCCAGCAGCCGCAATGGCGCTAGCGGGCAAGAGACCCAGTACTTC; CDR3: CASSRNGASGQETQYF
V: TRBV15; D: -; size: -; J: TRBJ2-4; DNA: TGTGCCACCAGCTATCCAAGCGGGGCCAAAAACATTCAGTACTTC; CDR3: CATSYPSGAKNIQYF
V: TRBV5-6; D: -; size: once; J: TRBJ2-5; DNA: TGTGCCAGCAGCTTGACACCGGGACCCTCGGGGACCCAGTACTTC; CDR3: CASSLTPGPSGTQYF
V: TRBV7-2; D: TRBD1; size: many; J: TRBJ2-6; DNA: TGTGCCCGTCGGGACAGGGGTCGGACTGGGGCCAACGTCCTGACTTTC; CDR3: CARRDRGRTGANVLTF
V: TRBV3-1; D: TRBD2; size: few; J: TRBJ2-3; DNA: TGTGCCAGCAGCCAAGGGCTAGCGGGGGGCCCCACAGATACGCAGTATTTT; CDR3: CASSQGLAGGPTDTQYF
V: TRBV12-3/TRBV12-4; D: TRBD1; size: -; J: TRBJ2-3; DNA: TGTGCCAGCAGTCTTGCGACAGGGGTGCCCACAGATACGCAGTATTTT; CDR3: CASSLATGVPTDTQYF
V: TRBV2; D: TRBD1; size: -; J: TRBJ2-2; DNA: TGTGCCAGCAGTGAACCCCAGGACAGGGGGATGCCGAACACCGGGGAGCTGTTTTTT; CDR3: CASSEPQDRGMPNTGELFF
V: TRBV13; D: TRBD1; size: -; J: TRBJ2-7; DNA: TGTGCCAGCAGCTTCGGACAGGGAAGTGCCGAGCAGTACTTC; CDR3: CASSFGQGSAEQYF
V: TRBV4-1; D: -; size: -; J: TRBJ1-2; DNA: TGCGCCAGCAGCCAAGAGGAAGAAGCCCACTATGGCTACACCTTC; CDR3: CASSQEEEAHYGYTF
V: TRBV5-5; D: TRBD1; size: -; J: TRBJ2-6; DNA: TGTGCCAGCAGCGTGACCGGGACAGTTAATGCTGGGGCCAACGTCCTGACTTTC; CDR3: CASSVTGTVNAGANVLTF
V: TRBV4-3; D: -; size: -; J: TRBJ2-2; DNA: TGCGCCAGCAGCCAAGAAATTGGGGCGCGGGGGGAGCTGTTTTTT; CDR3: CASSQEIGARGELFF
V: TRBV4-1; D: -; size: -; J: TRBJ2-7; DNA: TGCGCCAGCAGCCAAGGGCGAATCCGCTACGAGCAGTACTTC; CDR3: CASSQGRIRYEQYF
V: TRBV9; D: TRBD2; size: -; J: TRBJ2-3; DNA: TGTGCCAGCAGCGGACTAGCGGGGGTCGGGTATTTT; CDR3: CASSGLAGVGYF
V: TRBV6-6; D: -; size: -; J: TRBJ2-7; DNA: TGTGCCAGCAGCCCGAGTGAGGGGTTCTCCTACGAGCAGTACTTC; CDR3: CASSPSEGFSYEQYF
V: TRBV6-2/TRBV6-3; D: -; size: few; J: TRBJ1-2; DNA: TGTGCCAGCACCTACTGGGGAGACGGCTACACCTTC; CDR3: CASTYWGDGYTF
V: TRBV15; D: -; size: -; J: TRBJ1-2; DNA: TGTGCCACCAGCAGTACGTTTGACTATGGCTACACCTTC; CDR3: CATSSTFDYGYTF
V: TRBV4-1; D: -; size: few; J: TRBJ2-1; DNA: TGCGCCAGTAGGACAGAAGGCTCCTACAATGAGCAGTTCTTC; CDR3: CASRTEGSYNEQFF
V: TRBV3-1; D: -; size: -; J: TRBJ2-7; DNA: TGTGCCAGCAGCGGGACTCGTACCCAGTACTTC; CDR3: CASSGTRTQYF
V: TRBV27; D: -; size: -; J: TRBJ2-7; DNA: TGTGCCAGCAGTACTAGTGGACAGCTATACGAGCAGTACTTC; CDR3: CASSTSGQLYEQYF
V: TRBV7-9; D: -; size: -; J: TRBJ1-4; DNA: TGTGCCAGCAGTCCCGCCGGCCCGGAGTGGGAAAAACTGTTTTTT; CDR3: CASSPAGPEWEKLFF
V: TRBV5-1; D: -; size: -; J: TRBJ2-5; DNA: TGCGCCAGCAGGGGGGAATTGGGAGAGACCCAGTACTTC; CDR3: CASRGELGETQYF
V: TRBV5-6; D: TRBD2; size: -; J: TRBJ2-5; DNA: TGTGCCAGCAGCCGAATCCTAAGACTAGCGGGCGTCCAAGAGACCCAGTACTTC; CDR3: CASSRILRLAGVQETQYF
V: TRBV7-2; D: TRBD2; size: -; J: TRBJ2-5; DNA: TGTGCCAGCAGCTCTATGGGGAGGGATCAAGAGACCCAGTACTTC; CDR3: CASSSMGRDQETQYF
V: TRBV4-3; D: -; size: -; J: TRBJ2-7; DNA: TGCGCCAGCAGCCAGGGACGGGGGCAAACCTACGAGCAGTACTTC; CDR3: CASSQGRGQTYEQYF
V: TRBV4-3; D: TRBD2; size: -; J: TRBJ2-5; DNA: TGCGCCAGCAGCCAAGATTCGACTAGCGGGGGTCCCTCTGGAGAGACCCAGTACTTC; CDR3: CASSQDSTSGGPSGETQYF
V: TRBV5-5; D: TRBD1; size: -; J: TRBJ2-1; DNA: TGTGCCGCGCCGCATCCCGCGGACAGGGACTACAATGAGCAGTTCTTC; CDR3: CAAPHPADRDYNEQFF
V: TRBV4-2; D: -; size: -; J: TRBJ1-2; DNA: TGTGCCAGCAGCCAAGATAGGGCAGGCCACTATGGCTACACCTTC; CDR3: CASSQDRAGHYGYTF
V: TRBV11-1; D: -; size: few; J: TRBJ1-2; DNA: TGTGCCAGCAGCCCCTTGGCGGTGACCGGCGGCTACACCTTC; CDR3: CASSPLAVTGGYTF
V: TRBV7-9; D: -; size: many; J: TRBJ1-2; DNA: TGCGCCAGCAGCCCAGGGAGTGGCTACACCTTC; CDR3: CASSPGSGYTF
V: TRBV29-1; D: -; size: -; J: TRBJ1-4; DNA: TGCAGCGGATGGGGAAAGGGGGAAAAACTGTTTTTT; CDR3: CSGWGKGEKLFF
V: TRBV7-2; D: -; size: -; J: TRBJ1-5; DNA: TGTGCCAGCAGCTTAGTAGGGAGAGGCAATCAGCCCCAGCATTTT; CDR3: CASSLVGRGNQPQHF
V: TRBV4-3; D: TRBD2; size: -; J: TRBJ2-3; DNA: TGCGCCAGCAGCCCGCGGGGGGGCAGACGACACGGCACAGATACGCAGTATTTT; CDR3: CASSPRGGRRHGTDTQYF
V: TRBV24-1; D: TRBD1; size: -; J: TRBJ2-3; DNA: TGTGCCACCAGTGATCGGACAGGATCAGATACGCAGTATTTT; CDR3: CATSDRTGSDTQYF
V: TRBV7-2; D: -; size: -; J: TRBJ2-7; DNA: TGTGCCAGCAGCTTAGTTGTAGGGCCCCCTCCATTTGGTAACGAGCAGTACTTC; CDR3: CASSLVVGPPPFGNEQYF
V: TRBV20-1; D: TRBD2; size: -; J: TRBJ2-3; DNA: TGCAGTGCTAGGGCTAGCGGGGACGATACGCAGTATTTT; CDR3: CSARASGDDTQYF
V: TRBV6-2/TRBV6-3; D: -; size: -; J: TRBJ2-5; DNA: TGTGCCAGCAGTTACTCAGGGGCAGGGCAAATTGAGACCCAGTACTTC; CDR3: CASSYSGAGQIETQYF
V: TRBV20-1; D: -; size: -; J: TRBJ2-1; DNA: TGCAGTGCTAGAGGGGGGCAAATCGACAATGAGCAGTTCTTC; CDR3: CSARGGQIDNEQFF
V: TRBV4-1; D: -; size: -; J: TRBJ2-1; DNA: TGCGCCAGCAGCGTGCGGGACTCTCCCTACGAGCAGTTCTTC; CDR3: CASSVRDSPYEQFF
V: TRBV5-1; D: TRBD1; size: -; J: TRBJ1-2; DNA: TGCGCCAGCAGCCCAACGATTCAGGGGGGTCTTGATGGCTACACCTTC; CDR3: CASSPTIQGGLDGYTF
V: TRBV6-5; D: TRBD1; size: -; J: TRBJ2-3; DNA: TGTGCCAGCAGTACAGGGGTATTGGGAACAGATACGCAGTATTTT; CDR3: CASSTGVLGTDTQYF
V: TRBV20-1; D: -; size: few; J: TRBJ1-4; DNA: TGCAGTGCTGTAGTTGGCCTACGGGATGAAAAACTGTTTTTT; CDR3: CSAVVGLRDEKLFF
V: TRBV27; D: -; size: -; J: TRBJ2-2; DNA: TGTGCCAGCAGTTTACTCCGGAACACCGGGGAGCTGTTTTTT; CDR3: CASSLLRNTGELFF
V: TRBV7-2; D: -; size: few; J: TRBJ2-4; DNA: TGTGCCAGCAGCGCCTCTAGGATAGGGGCTAGGGAGCAGTACTTC; CDR3: CASSASRIGAREQYF
V: TRBV6-5; D: -; size: -; J: TRBJ2-3; DNA: TGTGCCAGCAGCTCCCCCTTCGGGGGTAGCACAGATACGCAGTATTTT; CDR3: CASSSPFGGSTDTQYF
V: TRBV6-5; D: -; size: -; J: TRBJ2-1; DNA: TGTGCCACGCGGCGGAACTACTACAATGAGCAGTTCTTC; CDR3: CATRRNYYNEQFF
V: TRBV24-1; D: TRBD1; size: many; J: TRBJ2-1; DNA: TGTGCCACCAGTGATTCCCCAGGGGGCGTCTACAATGAGCAGTTCTTC; CDR3: CATSDSPGGVYNEQFF
V: TRBV6-2/TRBV6-3; D: -; size: -; J: TRBJ2-5; DNA: TGTGCCAGCAGTTACGTGGAGATGGGGAGCTTCCAAGAGACCCAGTACTTC; CDR3: CASSYVEMGSFQETQYF